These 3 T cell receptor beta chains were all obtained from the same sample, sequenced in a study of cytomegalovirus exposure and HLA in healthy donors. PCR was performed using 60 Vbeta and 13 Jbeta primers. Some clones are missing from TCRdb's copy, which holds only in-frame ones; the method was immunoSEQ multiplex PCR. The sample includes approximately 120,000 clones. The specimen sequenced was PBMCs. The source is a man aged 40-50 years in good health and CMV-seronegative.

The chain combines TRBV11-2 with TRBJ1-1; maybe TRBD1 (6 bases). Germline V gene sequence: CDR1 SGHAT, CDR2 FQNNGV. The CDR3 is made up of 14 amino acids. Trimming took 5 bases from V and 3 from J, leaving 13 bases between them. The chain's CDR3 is CASSAQGLDTEAFF. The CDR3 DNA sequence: TGTGCCAGCAGCGCTCAGGGGCTGGACACTGAAGCTTTCTTT.

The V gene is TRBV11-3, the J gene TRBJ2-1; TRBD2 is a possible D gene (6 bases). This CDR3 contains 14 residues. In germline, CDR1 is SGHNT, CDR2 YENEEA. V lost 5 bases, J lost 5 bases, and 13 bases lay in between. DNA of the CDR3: TGTGCCAGCAGCAACCGGGACTTTAACAATGAGCAGTTCTTC. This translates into CASSNRDFNNEQFF.

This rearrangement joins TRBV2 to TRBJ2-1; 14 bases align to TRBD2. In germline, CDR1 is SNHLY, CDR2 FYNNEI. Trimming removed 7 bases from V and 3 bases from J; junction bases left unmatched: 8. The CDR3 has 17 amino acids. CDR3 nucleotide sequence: TGTGCCAGCACCGCCCTTGGACTAGCGGGAGGCTACAATGAGCAGTTCTTC. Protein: CASTALGLAGGYNEQFF.